Below, 27 T cell receptor beta chains from the same sample are listed, as sequenced in a study of monozygotic twins with inflammatory bowel disease (dated by TCRdb to the late 2010s). The method was 5' RACE. Sequencer: Illumina HiSeq 2500. After reprocessing by TCRdb, each CDR3 protein sequence is one entry, and no DNA is given. The sample's clone listing holds some 450,000 distinct CDR3 sequences. The ten largest clones add up to about 2.4% of the sample. The sample comprised blood. Source of these receptors: a human donor with ulcerative colitis or Crohn's disease, or a healthy co-twin of an affected twin (not recorded which).

This CDR3 is CASSPGTGQYNEQFF. This chain connects TRBV5-1 to TRBJ2-1; the TCRdb call, TRBD1, lacks DNA for checking. The germline CDR1 and CDR2 sequences are SGHRS and YFSETQ. The CDR3 has 15 amino acids.

The chain has TRBV6-1 and TRBJ1-1; TCRdb lists TRBD1, though no DNA is available to test this call. The CDR3 is 16 residues long. CDR1 and CDR2 from the germline V gene are MNHNS and SASEGT. The CDR3 here is CASSHGLGKGDTEAFF.

The chain is built from TRBV6-5 and TRBJ2-7. CDR3 length: 15 amino acids. From germline, CDR1 is MNHEY and CDR2 SVGAGI. CDR3 in amino acids: CASSSLTRSSYEQYF.

V is TRBV12-3 or TRBV12-4 and J is TRBJ1-1. This CDR3 is 14 amino acids long. The chain's CDR3 is CASSFRATNTEAFF.

The rearrangement links TRBV7-9 to TRBJ2-1. The CDR3 runs to 11 residues. Germline lookup yields CDR1 SEHNR and CDR2 FQNEAQ (reference sequence). This CDR3 reads CASSEQLEQFF.

The chain has TRBV7-9 and TRBJ2-7. In germline, CDR1 is SEHNR, CDR2 FQNEAQ (reference sequence). This CDR3 is 12 amino acids long. The CDR3 loop is CASSSPLNEQYF.

The chain employs TRBV12-3 or TRBV12-4 and TRBJ2-7; TCRdb outputs TRBD1, but without DNA this stays unchecked. The CDR3 consists of 12 residues. CDR3 sequence reads: CATGTGLIEQYF.

J is TRBJ1-2 and V is TRBV5-1. Per the germline V gene, CDR1 is SGHRS and CDR2 is YFSETQ. CDR3 size: 15 residues. The CDR3 protein is CASSPGTSLGYGYTF.

This chain connects TRBV18 to TRBJ2-3; TCRdb's D gene call, TRBD2, goes unchecked for lack of DNA. The CDR3 totals 17 residues. Germline CDR1 is KGHSH and CDR2 is LQKENI. CDR3 protein: CASSPRRAGAKPDTQYF.

The CDR3 loop reads CSVEGGQPTDTQYF. The rearrangement uses TRBV29-1 and TRBJ2-3; TCRdb outputs TRBD1, but without DNA this stays unchecked. From germline, CDR1 is SQVTM and CDR2 ANQGSEA. The CDR3 runs 14 residues.

This sequence joins TRBV4-2 and TRBJ1-6. Germline CDR1 reads LGHNA; CDR2 reads YNFKEQ. The CDR3 covers 17 residues. The CDR3: CASSQVWESSYNSPLHF.

This chain links TRBV19 with TRBJ2-4; TCRdb selects TRBD1, and the lack of DNA leaves this call unchecked. There are 17 residues in the CDR3. Germline assignment: CDR1 LNHDA and CDR2 SQIVND (reference sequence). The CDR3 here is CASSNVGQGSTKNIQYF.

V gene TRBV6-2 or TRBV6-3 combines with J gene TRBJ1-5; TCRdb selects TRBD1, and the lack of DNA leaves this call unchecked. The CDR3 extends over 15 amino acids. The germline CDR1 and CDR2 sequences are MNHEY and SVGEGT. The CDR3 sequence is CASSYTNRDNQPQHF.

The chain has TRBV29-1 and TRBJ2-5; there is no DNA to check the TCRdb D call of TRBD1. Germline lookup yields CDR1 SQVTM and CDR2 ANQGSEA. The CDR3 extends over 14 amino acids. CDR3: CSVDPRDQEETQYF.

CDR3 residues: CASSLRQGRTSAGFF. The chain joins TRBV5-8 to TRBJ2-1; TCRdb's D call of TRBD2 is untestable without DNA. Germline assignment: CDR1 SGHTS and CDR2 YDEGEE. The CDR3 consists of 15 residues.

CDR3 region: CAWSSGGPTQYF. This chain connects TRBV30 to TRBJ2-3; the TCRdb D gene call, TRBD2, has no DNA to confirm it. This CDR3 comprises 12 residues. Germline V gene lookup returns CDR1 GTSNPN and CDR2 SVGIG (reference sequence).

The J gene is TRBJ1-6, the V gene TRBV5-1. Germline loops: CDR1 SGHRS, CDR2 YFSETQ. The CDR3 consists of 15 residues. The CDR3 loop is CASSQQKQANSPLHF.

The rearrangement links TRBV7-9 to TRBJ2-7. The CDR3 is 14 residues long. Germline values: CDR1 SEHNR, CDR2 FQNEAQ (reference sequence). The CDR3 sequence is CASSLGVQSYEQYF.

This sequence joins TRBV7-2 and TRBJ1-5; TCRdb's D call, TRBD1, is unchecked because there is no DNA. Germline-derived CDR1 and CDR2 are SGHTA and FQGNSA. The CDR3 spans 14 residues. This chain's CDR3 is CASSQGQLNQPQHF.

This chain links TRBV4-1 with TRBJ2-3; the D call of TRBD2 rests on TCRdb alone, since no DNA is present to check it. Germline CDR1 is MGHRA and CDR2 is YSYEKL. This CDR3 is built from 18 residues. CDR3 residues: CASSRTSTSGGFTDTQYF.

This chain joins TRBV7-3 and TRBJ1-3. Germline V CDR1 and CDR2: SGHTA, FQGTGA. The CDR3 spans 15 residues. CDR3 in amino acids: CASSFWRGEGNTIYF.

The chain is built from TRBV4-3 and TRBJ2-7; TCRdb indicates TRBD2, and absent DNA this call remains unverified. Germline CDR1 LGHNA, CDR2 YSLEER. The CDR3 spans 17 residues. CDR3: CASSQDLAGVDAYEQYF.

V and J are TRBV20-1 and TRBJ2-1; without DNA, the TCRdb call of TRBD1 cannot be checked. This CDR3 contains 11 residues. CDR1 and CDR2 from the germline V gene are DFQATT and SNEGSKA (reference sequence). CDR3 protein: CSARAGHLQFF.

The chain employs TRBV5-1 and TRBJ2-3; with no DNA, the TCRdb D assignment of TRBD2 cannot be verified. The V gene's germline CDR1 is SGHRS and CDR2 YFSETQ. This CDR3 is built from 14 residues. CDR3 region: CASRKAGMTDTQYF. The full variable domain, completed using reference TRBV5-1 and TRBJ2-3, is KAGVTQTPRYLIKTRGQQVTLSCSPISGHRSVSWYQQTPGQGLQFLFEYFSETQRNKGNFPGRFSGRQFSNSRSEMNVSTLELGDSALYLCASRKAGMTDTQYFGPGTRLTVL.

The V gene is TRBV7-2, the J gene TRBJ2-5; no DNA is available, so the TRBD2 call from TCRdb remains unchecked. CDR3 length: 16 amino acids. CDR1 and CDR2 (germline): SGHTA, FQGNSA. The CDR3 loop reads CASSSSQLGREETQYF.

The gene calls are TRBV10-3 and TRBJ2-7; TCRdb lists TRBD1, though no DNA is available to test this call. Germline CDR1 ENHRY, CDR2 SYGVKD. The CDR3 covers 15 residues. The CDR3 here is CAISESGTGGYEQYF.

This chain connects TRBV7-2 to TRBJ1-6; no DNA is available, so the TRBD1 call from TCRdb remains unchecked. Germline V gives CDR1 SGHTA, CDR2 FQGNSA. This CDR3 has 18 amino acids. CDR3: CASSSAPGQSTYNSPLHF.